The 29 T cell receptor beta chains given below trace back to one sample, sequenced in a study of identical twins (dated by TCRdb to the mid-2010s). The library was obtained by 5' RACE. For sequencing, an Illumina HiSeq 2000 was employed. TCRdb ran its own pipeline on the public reads, namely fastp trimming at Q25 and MiXCR clone calling, and kept in-frame beta chains. Each CDR3 protein appears once, grouped with its most common genes and DNA. The table for this sample lists 690,000 or so distinct CDR3 sequences; around 8.6% of them were counted only once. The top ten constitute around 0.98% of the sample. The same sample was also studied in work on yellow fever vaccine responses in identical twins.

Sequencing used PBMCs. The receptors shown here come from a woman under 30 in good health.

In its sample, this clonotype was seen a few times. The chain links TRBV6-2 or TRBV6-3 to TRBJ2-5; 9 bases agree with TRBD2. Germline V gene lookup returns CDR1 MNHEY and CDR2 SVGEGT. The CDR3 is 15 residues long. V dropped 8 bases and J dropped 1; count of bases not matched to a gene: 8. CDR3 in DNA: TGTGCCAGCTGGGGGAGGACTAGCGCCCAAGAGACCCAGTACTTC. Translated: CASWGRTSAQETQYF.

This clonotype was observed a handful of times. The J gene is TRBJ1-4, the V gene TRBV12-3 or TRBV12-4; a weak D match, TRBD1 (5 bases). Trimming pared 1 base from V and 4 bases from J, leaving 16 bases between. This CDR3 has 17 amino acids. The CDR3 protein is CASSLGRGSQNNEKLFF. The CDR3 DNA reads as TGTGCCAGCAGTTTAGGCCGGGGCAGCCAGAATAATGAAAAACTGTTTTTT.

The chain employs TRBV5-1 and TRBJ2-5; unclear D gene. V lost 9 bases and J lost 0, with 9 bases in between. The CDR3 consists of 12 residues. The germline V gene encodes CDR1 SGHRS and CDR2 YFSETQ. Here the CDR3 reads CAIDPYQETQYF. The DNA for the CDR3 is TGCGCCATTGACCCGTACCAAGAGACCCAGTACTTC.

This clonotype showed up many times. The genes are TRBV11-2 and TRBJ2-1; 16 bases are shared with TRBD2. Trimming cost V 1 base and J 7 bases; bases outside gene matches: 4. Germline values: CDR1 SGHAT, CDR2 FQNNGV. This CDR3 is 17 amino acids long. CDR3 in DNA: TGTGCCAGCAGCTTAGTGGGACTAGCGGGGGGGATAAATGAGCAGTTCTTC. Its translation: CASSLVGLAGGINEQFF.

This sequence joins TRBV6-1 and TRBJ2-4; 9 positions agree with TRBD1. The V gene's germline CDR1 is MNHNS and CDR2 SASEGT. The CDR3 runs 15 residues. V lost 6 bases, J lost 6 bases, and 9 bases stayed unmatched. The CDR3 coding sequence is TGTGCCAGCAGCCAGGGACAGGGAGGGTTAAACATTCAGTACTTC. It encodes CASSQGQGGLNIQYF.

At least ten counts were recorded for this clonotype. The V and J genes are TRBV7-8 and TRBJ2-7; possible D gene TRBD1, 6 bases. Germline lookup yields CDR1 SGHVS and CDR2 FQNEAQ. Trimming shortened V by 5 bases and J by 6 bases, and 11 bases separated the two germline ends. The CDR3 is 12 residues long. For the CDR3, the DNA is TGTGCCAGCAGCCCGGACAGCTCCGAGCAGTACTTC. Translated: CASSPDSSEQYF. The full variable domain, completed using reference TRBV7-8 and TRBJ2-7, is GAGVSQSPRYKVAKRGQDVALRCDPISGHVSLFWYQQALGQGPEFLTYFQNEAQLDKSGLPSDRFFAERPEGSVSTLKIQRTQQEDSAVYLCASSPDSSEQYFGPGTRLTVT.

V gene TRBV20-1 combines with J gene TRBJ2-7; the D gene is possibly TRBD2 (6 bases). Trimming took off 4 bases at V and 4 bases at J, with 14 bases between the two ends. The CDR3 totals 13 residues. From germline, CDR1 is DFQATT and CDR2 SNEGSKA (reference sequence). CDR3 sequence (DNA): TGCAGTGCTATCCACCGGGACTCGTACGAGCAGTACTTC. It encodes CSAIHRDSYEQYF.

This clonotype was recorded a few times. The CDR3: CASSSDSDRAQYF. The CDR3 DNA sequence: TGTGCCAGCAGCTCCGACAGTGACCGGGCGCAGTATTTT. The chain carries TRBV7-8 and TRBJ2-3; maybe TRBD1 (5 bases). V was shortened by 4 bases and J by 10 bases, with 15 bases between the two germline ends. CDR3 length: 13 amino acids. Germline values: CDR1 SGHVS, CDR2 FQNEAQ.

DNA of the CDR3: TGCAGTGCTAGAGATCTTCATGGGACAGCTTTCTCCTACGAGCAGTACTTC. Translating gives CSARDLHGTAFSYEQYF. The chain has TRBV20-1 and TRBJ2-7, with TRBD1 identical over 7 bases. Germline lookup yields CDR1 DFQATT and CDR2 SNEGSKA (reference sequence). CDR3 length equals 17 residues. The ends lost 0 bases at V and 0 bases at J; junction bases unmatched: 11.

A few counts support this clonotype. This chain connects TRBV3-1 to TRBJ2-3; the match to TRBD2 covers 11 bases. Germline V gives CDR1 LGHDT, CDR2 YNNKEL (reference sequence). V trimming: 2 bases; J trimming: 0 bases; junction bases outside the gene matches: 4. The CDR3 is 17 residues long. DNA for the CDR3: TGTGCCAGCAGCCAAATAGCGGGGGGGCCTAGCACAGATACGCAGTATTTT. Protein sequence: CASSQIAGGPSTDTQYF.

This clonotype was observed a few times. The V gene is TRBV4-2, the J gene TRBJ2-2; 10 bases fit TRBD2. The CDR3 is 17 amino acids. Germline CDR1 and CDR2: LGHNA and YNFKEQ. V was clipped by 6 bases and J by 3 bases; unmatched bases: 10. The CDR3 nucleotides are TGTGCCAGCAGTCGTAGACTAGCGGGCGCGGACACCGGGGAGCTGTTTTTT. Residues: CASSRRLAGADTGELFF.

This clonotype was recorded many times. The chain combines TRBV28 with TRBJ2-5, with 9 bases fitting TRBD1. Germline loops: CDR1 MDHEN, CDR2 SYDVKM. This CDR3 spans 16 amino acids. Trimming cost V 3 bases and J 4 bases; bases outside gene matches: 9. The chain's CDR3 is CASSLTGQGIRETQYF. The CDR3 DNA reads TGTGCCAGCAGTTTGACAGGACAGGGGATTAGAGAGACCCAGTACTTC.

This clonotype turned up a few times. This sequence joins TRBV24-1 and TRBJ2-3; 8 nucleotides align to TRBD1. Losses at the gene ends were 5 bases for V and 1 base for J; bases not matched to a gene: 4. Germline lookup yields CDR1 KGHDR and CDR2 SFDVKD. The CDR3 is made up of 15 amino acids. The CDR3 is CATSATTGGTDTQYF. DNA for the CDR3: TGTGCCACCAGTGCCACGACAGGGGGCACAGATACGCAGTATTTT.

The table lists this clonotype with a few counts. The V and J genes are TRBV14 and TRBJ1-1, with a tentative D call TRBD1 (5 bases). Germline V CDR1 and CDR2: SGHDN, FVKESK. The CDR3 spans 13 residues. Trimming took off 4 bases at V and 10 bases at J, with 16 bases between the two ends. The DNA of the CDR3 is TGTGCCAGCAGCCGCGGGTGGCAGGGCGTAGCTTTCTTT. It specifies CASSRGWQGVAFF.

This clonotype showed up many times. The chain uses TRBV12-3 or TRBV12-4 and TRBJ2-7; TRBD1 aligns across 8 bases. Trimming cost V 3 bases and J 6 bases; bases outside gene matches: 7. The CDR3 covers 14 residues. The CDR3 is CASSLLQGASEQYF. The CDR3 nucleotides read TGTGCCAGCAGTTTGCTGCAGGGGGCGTCCGAGCAGTACTTC.

The V and J genes are TRBV24-1 and TRBJ2-1; D not resolved. The germline V and J ends were trimmed by 6 bases and 12 bases, with 11 bases remaining between them. There are 11 residues in the CDR3. Germline V gene lookup returns CDR1 KGHDR and CDR2 SFDVKD. In DNA, the CDR3 is TGTGCCACCAGTTCAGGTGGATGGCAGTTCTTC. Its translation: CATSSGGWQFF.

This clonotype was counted between two and nine times. The chain has TRBV2 and TRBJ1-1, with TRBD1 identical over 7 bases. This CDR3 has 13 amino acids. The germline V gene has CDR1 SNHLY and CDR2 FYNNEI. V lost 6 bases and J lost 2; bases outside the gene matches: 3. The CDR3 DNA sequence: TGTGCCAGCAGAGGGGACAGCAACACTGAAGCTTTCTTT. Its protein product is CASRGDSNTEAFF.

This clonotype was found a few times. The chain carries TRBV6-2 or TRBV6-3 and TRBJ2-4, with a tentative D call TRBD2 (6 bases). V was clipped by 7 bases and J by 0 bases, with 19 bases between them. Per the germline V gene, CDR1 is MNHEY and CDR2 is SVGEGT. There are 17 residues in the CDR3. CDR3 bases: TGTGCCAGCACGACGCACCCGGGGCGGGAAGCCAAAAACATTCAGTACTTC. It encodes CASTTHPGREAKNIQYF.

There are a few counts of this clonotype. As DNA, the CDR3 is TGTGCCAGCAGTTACTCGGGCACTCGGCAGCCCCAGCATTTT. This sequence encodes CASSYSGTRQPQHF. The chain combines TRBV6-2 or TRBV6-3 with TRBJ1-5; no clear D gene. The V end lost 0 bases, the J end lost 7 bases, and 10 bases lay between the germline ends. Per germline, CDR1 MNHEY and CDR2 SVGEGT. CDR3 size: 14 residues.

The CDR3 loop reads CASSLFVYNEQFF. The CDR3 DNA reads as TGTGCCAGCAGCCTATTTGTATACAATGAGCAGTTCTTC. This sequence joins TRBV7-2 and TRBJ2-1; D uncertain. Trimming took off 5 bases at V and 4 bases at J, with 9 bases between the two ends. The CDR3 consists of 13 residues. Germline V CDR1 and CDR2: SGHTA, FQGNSA. The whole variable domain, remainder taken from reference TRBV7-2 and TRBJ2-1, is GAGVSQSPSNKVTEKGKDVELRCDPISGHTALYWYRQSLGQGLEFLIYFQGNSAPDKSGLPSDRFSAERTGGSVSTLTIQRTQQEDSAVYLCASSLFVYNEQFFGPGTRLTVL.

At least ten counts were recorded for this clonotype. The J gene is TRBJ1-1, the V gene TRBV3-1, with D hard to call. The germline V gene has CDR1 LGHDT and CDR2 YNNKEL (reference sequence). The CDR3 loop spans 15 amino acids. V lost 0 bases and J 0 bases, leaving 8 bases between the germline ends. CDR3 nucleotide sequence: TGTGCCAGCAGCCAAGAACTGTCCCTGAACACTGAAGCTTTCTTT. Translating gives CASSQELSLNTEAFF.

The chain couples TRBV5-6 to TRBJ2-6; D might be TRBD2 (5 bases). This CDR3 has 15 residues. Trimming took 5 bases from V and 0 from J, leaving 9 bases between them. Germline loops: CDR1 SGHDT, CDR2 YYEEEE. The CDR3 is CASRMAGSGANVLTF. The DNA of the CDR3 is TGTGCCAGCAGAATGGCGGGCTCTGGGGCCAACGTCCTGACTTTC.

The chain recombines TRBV6-4 with TRBJ1-1; weak D call: TRBD1 (5 bases). This CDR3 spans 17 amino acids. Germline V lookup: CDR1 MRHNA, CDR2 SNTAGT. Trimming shortened V by 5 bases and J by 4 bases, and 23 bases separated the two germline ends. The CDR3, as DNA: TGTGCCAGCAGTATGGACGTCGGGGGTTTTAGAGGCACTGAAGCTTTCTTT. This encodes CASSMDVGGFRGTEAFF.

This clonotype was counted at least ten times. This chain joins TRBV4-3 and TRBJ2-1; D unresolved. Germline CDR1 and CDR2: LGHNA and YSLEER. V gave up 0 bases and J gave up 7 bases, with 13 bases separating them. This CDR3 region has 15 residues. The chain's CDR3 is CASSQDYPSRNEQFF. For the CDR3, the DNA is TGCGCCAGCAGCCAAGATTACCCCTCCCGGAATGAGCAGTTCTTC.

This chain joins TRBV20-1 and TRBJ2-7; D might be TRBD1 or TRBD2, each matching 5 bases. Germline V CDR1 and CDR2: DFQATT, SNEGSKA (reference sequence). CDR3 length equals 14 residues. V dropped 2 bases and J dropped 1 base, with 12 bases sitting between them. The CDR3 reads CSARSGAQSYEQYF. The CDR3 DNA reads as TGCAGTGCTAGATCCGGGGCGCAATCCTACGAGCAGTACTTC.

This clonotype occurred a few times. The chain has TRBV20-1 and TRBJ2-1; no clear D. CDR1 DFQATT and CDR2 SNEGSKA come from the germline V gene (reference sequence). This CDR3 spans 15 amino acids. V was trimmed by 5 bases and J by 0 bases, leaving 14 bases between them. CDR3 sequence reads: CSAERFEASYNEQFF. The CDR3, as DNA: TGCAGTGCTGAAAGATTCGAGGCCTCCTACAATGAGCAGTTCTTC.

This clonotype has a count of ten or more. The chain joins TRBV4-2 to TRBJ1-1, with D hard to call. The CDR3 spans 14 residues. Germline-derived CDR1 and CDR2 are LGHNA and YNFKEQ. The V end lost 1 base, the J end lost 6 bases, and 12 bases lay between the germline ends. This chain's CDR3 is CASSQVLSMAEAFF. For the CDR3, the DNA is TGTGCCAGCAGCCAAGTACTTTCGATGGCTGAAGCTTTCTTT.

A few counts support this clonotype. The chain recombines TRBV10-3 with TRBJ2-7; possibly TRBD2 for D (6 bases). The V and J ends lost 6 bases and 3 bases respectively, with 9 bases between them. The germline gives CDR1 ENHRY, CDR2 SYGVKD. The CDR3 length is 12 residues. CDR3 loop: CAIRSGGYEQYF. In DNA form, the CDR3 reads TGTGCCATCAGGTCCGGGGGCTACGAGCAGTACTTC.

This clonotype was observed at least ten times. J is TRBJ1-6 and V is TRBV7-2; 9 nucleotides match TRBD1. The germline gives CDR1 SGHTA, CDR2 FQGNSA. This CDR3 has 15 amino acids. After removal of 1 base from V and 10 bases from J, the junction contained 5 bases not matched to a gene. CDR3 sequence: CASSLDRGRGSPLHF. CDR3 sequence (DNA): TGTGCCAGCAGCTTAGACAGGGGGCGAGGGTCACCCCTCCACTTT.